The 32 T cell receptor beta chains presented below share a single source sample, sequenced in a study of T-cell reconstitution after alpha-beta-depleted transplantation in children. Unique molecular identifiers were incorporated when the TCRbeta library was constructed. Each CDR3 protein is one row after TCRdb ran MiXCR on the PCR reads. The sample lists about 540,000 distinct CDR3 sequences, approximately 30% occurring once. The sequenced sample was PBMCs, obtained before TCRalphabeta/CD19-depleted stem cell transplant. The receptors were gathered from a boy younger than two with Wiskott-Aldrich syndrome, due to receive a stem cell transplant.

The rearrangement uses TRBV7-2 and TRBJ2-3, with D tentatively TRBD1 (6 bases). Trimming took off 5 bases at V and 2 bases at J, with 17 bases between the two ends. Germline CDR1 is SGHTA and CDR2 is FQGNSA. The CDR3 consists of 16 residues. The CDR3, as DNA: TGTGCCAGCAGCCGTTCACCGGGACAACTCACAGATACGCAGTATTTT. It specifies CASSRSPGQLTDTQYF.

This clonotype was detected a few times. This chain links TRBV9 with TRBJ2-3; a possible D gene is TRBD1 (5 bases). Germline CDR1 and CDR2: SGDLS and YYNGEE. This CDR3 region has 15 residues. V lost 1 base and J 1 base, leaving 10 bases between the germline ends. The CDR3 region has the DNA TGTGCCAGCAGCGTACTTTTAGGGGGCACAGATACGCAGTATTTT. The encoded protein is CASSVLLGGTDTQYF.

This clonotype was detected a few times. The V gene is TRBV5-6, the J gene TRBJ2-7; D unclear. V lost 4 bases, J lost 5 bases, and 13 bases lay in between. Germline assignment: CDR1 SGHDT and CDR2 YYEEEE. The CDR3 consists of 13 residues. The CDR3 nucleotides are TGTGCCAGCAGCCCTTTCGGGTTCGACGAGCAGTACTTC. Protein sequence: CASSPFGFDEQYF.

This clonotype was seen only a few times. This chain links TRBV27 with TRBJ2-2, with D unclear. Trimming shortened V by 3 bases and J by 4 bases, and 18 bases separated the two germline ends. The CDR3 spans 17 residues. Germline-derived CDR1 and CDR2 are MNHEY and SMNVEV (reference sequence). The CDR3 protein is CASSFGLARVGTGELFF. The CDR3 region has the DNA TGTGCCAGCAGTTTTGGGTTGGCGAGAGTCGGCACCGGGGAGCTGTTTTTT.

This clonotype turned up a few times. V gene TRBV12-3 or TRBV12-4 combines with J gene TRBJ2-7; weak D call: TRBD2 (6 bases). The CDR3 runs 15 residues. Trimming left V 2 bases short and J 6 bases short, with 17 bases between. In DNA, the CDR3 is TGTGCCAGCAGTTTAAGGCGGGGTTCTGAATCCGAGCAGTACTTC. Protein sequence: CASSLRRGSESEQYF.

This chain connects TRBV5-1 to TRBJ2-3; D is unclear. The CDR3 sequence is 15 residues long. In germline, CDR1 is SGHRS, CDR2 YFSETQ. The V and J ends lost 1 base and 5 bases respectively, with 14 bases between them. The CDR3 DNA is TGCGCCAGCAGCTTGATCGTGAGTGTGGGAGATACGCAGTATTTT. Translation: CASSLIVSVGDTQYF. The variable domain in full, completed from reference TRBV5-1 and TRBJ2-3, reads KAGVTQTPRYLIKTRGQQVTLSCSPISGHRSVSWYQQTPGQGLQFLFEYFSETQRNKGNFPGRFSGRQFSNSRSEMNVSTLELGDSALYLCASSLIVSVGDTQYFGPGTRLTVL.

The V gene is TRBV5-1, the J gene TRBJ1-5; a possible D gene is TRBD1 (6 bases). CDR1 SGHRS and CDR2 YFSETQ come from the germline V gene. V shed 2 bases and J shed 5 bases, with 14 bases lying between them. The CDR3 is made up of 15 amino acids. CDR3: CASSFAGGADQPQHF. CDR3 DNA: TGCGCCAGCAGCTTTGCTGGGGGCGCGGATCAGCCCCAGCATTTT.

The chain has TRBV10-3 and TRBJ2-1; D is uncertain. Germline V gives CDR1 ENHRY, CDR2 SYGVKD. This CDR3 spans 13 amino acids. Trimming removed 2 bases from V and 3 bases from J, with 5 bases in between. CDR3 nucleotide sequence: TGTGCCATCAGTGAGCGAGGCTACAATGAGCAGTTCTTC. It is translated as CAISERGYNEQFF.

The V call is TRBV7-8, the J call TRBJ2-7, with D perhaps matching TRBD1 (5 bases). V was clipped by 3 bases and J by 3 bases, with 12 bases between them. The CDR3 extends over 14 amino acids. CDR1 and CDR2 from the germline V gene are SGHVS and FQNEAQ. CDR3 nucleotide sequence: TGTGCCAGCAGCTTTTCAGACAGACTCTACGAGCAGTACTTC. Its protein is CASSFSDRLYEQYF. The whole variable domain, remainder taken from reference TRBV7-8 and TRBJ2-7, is GAGVSQSPRYKVAKRGQDVALRCDPISGHVSLFWYQQALGQGPEFLTYFQNEAQLDKSGLPSDRFFAERPEGSVSTLKIQRTQQEDSAVYLCASSFSDRLYEQYFGPGTRLTVT.

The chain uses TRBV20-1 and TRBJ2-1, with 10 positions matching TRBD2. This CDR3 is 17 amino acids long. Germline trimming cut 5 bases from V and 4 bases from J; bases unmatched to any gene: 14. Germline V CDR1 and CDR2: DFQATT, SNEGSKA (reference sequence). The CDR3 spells CSALGLADSTQYNEQFF. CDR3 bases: TGCAGTGCTTTAGGACTAGCGGATTCAACTCAATACAATGAGCAGTTCTTC.

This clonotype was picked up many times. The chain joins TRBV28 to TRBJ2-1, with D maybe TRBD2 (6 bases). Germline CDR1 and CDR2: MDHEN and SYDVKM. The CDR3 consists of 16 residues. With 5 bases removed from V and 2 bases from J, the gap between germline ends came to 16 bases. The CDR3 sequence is CASSGISGNAYNEQFF. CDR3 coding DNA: TGTGCCAGCAGTGGAATTAGCGGCAACGCCTACAATGAGCAGTTCTTC. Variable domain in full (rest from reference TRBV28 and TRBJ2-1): DVKVTQSSRYLVKRTGEKVFLECVQDMDHENMFWYRQDPGLGLRLIYFSYDVKMKEKGDIPEGYSVSREKKERFSLILESASTNQTSMYLCASSGISGNAYNEQFFGPGTRLTVL.

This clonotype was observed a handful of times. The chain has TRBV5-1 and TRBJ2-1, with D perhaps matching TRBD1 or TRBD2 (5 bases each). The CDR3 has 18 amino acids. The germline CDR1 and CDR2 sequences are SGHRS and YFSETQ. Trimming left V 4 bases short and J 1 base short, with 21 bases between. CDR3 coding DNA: TGCGCCAGCAGCCAGCTCATGGGACCCGTTAAGTCCTACAATGAGCAGTTCTTC. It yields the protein CASSQLMGPVKSYNEQFF.

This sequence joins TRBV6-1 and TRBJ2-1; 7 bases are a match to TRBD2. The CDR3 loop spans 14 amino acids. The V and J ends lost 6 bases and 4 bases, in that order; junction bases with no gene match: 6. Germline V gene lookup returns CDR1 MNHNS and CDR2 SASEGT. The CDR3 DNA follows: TGTGCCAGCAGGCAGAGCGGGGCATACAATGAGCAGTTCTTC. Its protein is CASRQSGAYNEQFF.

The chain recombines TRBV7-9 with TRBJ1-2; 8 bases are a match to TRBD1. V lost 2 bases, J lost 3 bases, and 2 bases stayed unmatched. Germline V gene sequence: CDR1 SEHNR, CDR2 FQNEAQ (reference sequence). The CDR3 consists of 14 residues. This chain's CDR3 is CASSLPDRDYGYTF. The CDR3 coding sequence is TGTGCCAGCAGCTTACCGGACAGGGACTATGGCTACACCTTC.

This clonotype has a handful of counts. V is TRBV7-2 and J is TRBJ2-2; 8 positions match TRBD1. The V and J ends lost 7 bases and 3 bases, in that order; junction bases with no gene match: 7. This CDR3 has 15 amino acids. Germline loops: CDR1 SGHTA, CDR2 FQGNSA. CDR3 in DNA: TGTGCCAGCATTGTAACAGGGGGAGACACCGGGGAGCTGTTTTTT. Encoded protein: CASIVTGGDTGELFF.

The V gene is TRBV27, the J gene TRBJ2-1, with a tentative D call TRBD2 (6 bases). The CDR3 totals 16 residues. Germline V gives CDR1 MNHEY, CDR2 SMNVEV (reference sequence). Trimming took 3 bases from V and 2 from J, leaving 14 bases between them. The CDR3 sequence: CASSLGLPRAYNEQFF. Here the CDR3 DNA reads TGTGCCAGCAGTTTGGGACTCCCGAGAGCCTACAATGAGCAGTTCTTC.

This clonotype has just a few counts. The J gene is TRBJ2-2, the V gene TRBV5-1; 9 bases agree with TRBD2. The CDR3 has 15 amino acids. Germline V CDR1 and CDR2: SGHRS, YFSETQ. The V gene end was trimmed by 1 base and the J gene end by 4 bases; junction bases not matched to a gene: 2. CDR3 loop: CASSLIAGATGELFF. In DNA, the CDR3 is TGCGCCAGCAGCTTGATAGCGGGAGCCACCGGGGAGCTGTTTTTT.

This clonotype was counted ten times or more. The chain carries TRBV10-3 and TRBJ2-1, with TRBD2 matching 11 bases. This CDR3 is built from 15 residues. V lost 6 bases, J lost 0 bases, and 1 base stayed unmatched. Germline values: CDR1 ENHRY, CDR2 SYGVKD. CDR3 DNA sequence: TGTGCCATCAGGACTAGCGGGGACTCCTACAATGAGCAGTTCTTC. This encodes CAIRTSGDSYNEQFF.

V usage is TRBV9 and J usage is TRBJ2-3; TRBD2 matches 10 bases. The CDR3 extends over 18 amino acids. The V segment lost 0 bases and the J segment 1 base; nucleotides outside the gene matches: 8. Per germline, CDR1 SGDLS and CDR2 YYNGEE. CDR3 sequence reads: CASSVGPSGRGGTDTQYF. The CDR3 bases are TGTGCCAGCAGCGTAGGGCCTAGCGGGAGAGGGGGCACAGATACGCAGTATTTT.

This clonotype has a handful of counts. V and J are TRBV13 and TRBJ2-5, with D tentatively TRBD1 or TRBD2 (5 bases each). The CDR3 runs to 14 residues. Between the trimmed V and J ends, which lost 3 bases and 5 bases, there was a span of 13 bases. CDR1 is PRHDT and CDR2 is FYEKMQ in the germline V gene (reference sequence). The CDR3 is CASSFGGERETQYF. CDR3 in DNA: TGTGCCAGCAGCTTTGGGGGAGAGCGGGAGACCCAGTACTTC.

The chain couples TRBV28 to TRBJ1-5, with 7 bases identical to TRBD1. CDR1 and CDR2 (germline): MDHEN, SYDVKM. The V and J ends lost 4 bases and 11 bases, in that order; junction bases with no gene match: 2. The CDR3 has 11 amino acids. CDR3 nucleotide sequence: TGTGCCAGCAGTTCAGGGGGGGCCCAGCATTTT. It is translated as CASSSGGAQHF.

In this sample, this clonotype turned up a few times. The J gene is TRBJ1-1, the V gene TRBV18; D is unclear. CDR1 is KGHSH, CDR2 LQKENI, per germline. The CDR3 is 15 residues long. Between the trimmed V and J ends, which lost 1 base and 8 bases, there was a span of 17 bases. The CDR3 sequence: CASSPQAMGTKEAFF. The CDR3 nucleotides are TGTGCCAGCTCACCACAGGCCATGGGTACAAAGGAAGCTTTCTTT.

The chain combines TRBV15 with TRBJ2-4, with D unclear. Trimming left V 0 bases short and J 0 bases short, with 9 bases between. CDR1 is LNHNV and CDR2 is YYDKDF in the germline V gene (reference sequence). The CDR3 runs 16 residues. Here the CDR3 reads CATSRDRLLAKNIQYF. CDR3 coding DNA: TGTGCCACCAGCAGAGACAGATTACTAGCCAAAAACATTCAGTACTTC.

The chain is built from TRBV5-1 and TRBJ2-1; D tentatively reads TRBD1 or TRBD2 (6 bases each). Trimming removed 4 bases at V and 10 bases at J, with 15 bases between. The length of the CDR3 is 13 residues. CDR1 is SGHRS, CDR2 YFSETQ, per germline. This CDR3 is CASSPGATGEQFF. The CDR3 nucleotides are TGCGCCAGCAGCCCGGGGGCGACGGGGGAGCAGTTCTTC.

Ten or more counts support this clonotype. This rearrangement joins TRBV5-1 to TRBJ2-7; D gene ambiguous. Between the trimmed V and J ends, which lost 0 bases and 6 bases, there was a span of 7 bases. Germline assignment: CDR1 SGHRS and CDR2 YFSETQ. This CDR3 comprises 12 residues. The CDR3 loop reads CASSLDRREQYF. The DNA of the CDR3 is TGCGCCAGCAGCTTGGATCGGCGCGAGCAGTACTTC.

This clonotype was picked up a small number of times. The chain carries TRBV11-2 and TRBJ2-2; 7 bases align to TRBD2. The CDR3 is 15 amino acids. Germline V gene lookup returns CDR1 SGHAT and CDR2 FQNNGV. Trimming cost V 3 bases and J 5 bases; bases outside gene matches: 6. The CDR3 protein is CASSFGGRVTGELFF. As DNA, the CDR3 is TGTGCCAGCAGCTTCGGAGGGAGGGTAACCGGGGAGCTGTTTTTT.

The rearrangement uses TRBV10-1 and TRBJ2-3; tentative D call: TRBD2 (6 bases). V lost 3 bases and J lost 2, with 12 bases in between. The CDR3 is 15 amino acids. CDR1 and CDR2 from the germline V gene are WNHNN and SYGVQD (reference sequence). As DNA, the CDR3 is TGCGCCAGCAGTGACCTGGGGAGGATCACAGATACGCAGTATTTT. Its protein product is CASSDLGRITDTQYF.

The CDR3 loop reads CASSVAGTSSYNEQFF. The DNA for the CDR3 is TGTGCCAGCAGCGTAGCGGGGACTAGCTCCTACAATGAGCAGTTCTTC. J is TRBJ2-1 and V is TRBV9; TRBD2 matches 8 bases. CDR1 and CDR2 (germline): SGDLS, YYNGEE. The CDR3 is 16 residues long. V shed 0 bases and J 0 bases; nucleotides not matched to a gene: 2.

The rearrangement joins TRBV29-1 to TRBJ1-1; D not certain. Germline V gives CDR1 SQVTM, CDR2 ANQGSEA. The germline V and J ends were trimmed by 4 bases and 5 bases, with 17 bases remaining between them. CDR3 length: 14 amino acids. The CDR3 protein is CSVVIAAPGTEAFF. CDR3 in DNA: TGCAGCGTTGTTATAGCCGCCCCGGGGACTGAAGCTTTCTTT. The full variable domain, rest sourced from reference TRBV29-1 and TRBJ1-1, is SAVISQKPSRDICQRGTSLTIQCQVDSQVTMMFWYRQQPGQSLTLIATANQGSEATYESGFVIDKFPISRPNLTFSTLTVSNMSPEDSSIYLCSVVIAAPGTEAFFGQGTRLTVV.

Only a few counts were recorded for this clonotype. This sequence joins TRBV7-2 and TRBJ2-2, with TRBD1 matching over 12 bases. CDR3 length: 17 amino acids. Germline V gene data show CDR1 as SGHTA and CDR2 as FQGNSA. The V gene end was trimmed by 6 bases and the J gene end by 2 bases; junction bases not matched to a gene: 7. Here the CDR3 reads CASRTVGTGGNTGELFF. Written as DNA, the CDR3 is TGTGCCAGCAGGACCGTCGGGACAGGGGGCAACACCGGGGAGCTGTTTTTT.

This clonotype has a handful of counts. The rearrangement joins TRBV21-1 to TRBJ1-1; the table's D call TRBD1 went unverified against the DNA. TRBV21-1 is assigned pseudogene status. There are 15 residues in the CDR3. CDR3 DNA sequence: TGTGCCAGCAGCAAAATCAACGGGGGTGATACTGACGCTTTCTTT. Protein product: CASSKINGGDTDAFF.

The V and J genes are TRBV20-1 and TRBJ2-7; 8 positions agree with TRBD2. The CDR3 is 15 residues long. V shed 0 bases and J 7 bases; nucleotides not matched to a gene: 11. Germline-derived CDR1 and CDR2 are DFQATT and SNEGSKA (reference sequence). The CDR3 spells CSARDPLAGQAEQYF. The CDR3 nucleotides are TGCAGTGCTAGAGATCCCCTAGCGGGCCAGGCGGAGCAGTACTTC.